This TCR beta chain emerged from a study of technical replicates of blood from several donors (dated by TCRdb to about 2017). CDR1 and CDR2 (SGHTA, FQGNSA) derive from the germline V gene. A distance of 6 bases separates the germline ends of V and J, which lose 0 bases and 0 bases respectively. The CDR3 covers 15 residues, taking in both the cysteine and the phenylalanine. Only CDR3 DNA is held: 45 bases, read in frame from base 1. The protocol used for the library was the immunoSEQ multiplex PCR assay. The immuneACCESS repertoire file appears here via TCRdb, limited to in-frame rearrangements. These files lack a portion of the clones; in checked studies, under half of the deficit traces to unresolved V genes, and the cause of the others is not known. The sample table records about 83,000 clones; just over 95% of these occur just once. The biggest ten clones account for just over 0.3% of the sample.

As to this clone: Its antigen is currently not known. No much larger clone is present one base from it, and per-base qualities are unavailable.

The sequenced sample consisted of T cells isolated from PBMCs. The sequence joins TRBV7-2 to TRBJ2-1; no D gene is confidently identified. The TCR comes from a human donor in good health. The sequenced DNA: TGTGCCAGCAGCTTAGCCGTGAGCTCCTACAATGAGCAGTTCTTC. Translated, it reads CASSLAVSSYNEQFF.